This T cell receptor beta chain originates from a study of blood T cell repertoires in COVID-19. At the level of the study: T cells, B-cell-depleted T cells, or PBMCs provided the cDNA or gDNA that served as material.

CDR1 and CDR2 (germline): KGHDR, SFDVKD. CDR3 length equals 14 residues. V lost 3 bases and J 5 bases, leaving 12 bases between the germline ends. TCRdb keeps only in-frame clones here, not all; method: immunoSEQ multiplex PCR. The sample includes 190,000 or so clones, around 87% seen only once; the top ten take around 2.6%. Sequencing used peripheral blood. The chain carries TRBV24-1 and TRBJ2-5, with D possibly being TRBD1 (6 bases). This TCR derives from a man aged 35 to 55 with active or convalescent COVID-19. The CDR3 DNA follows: TGTGCCACCAGTGATCCCACAGACAGGGAGACCCAGTACTTC. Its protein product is CATSDPTDRETQYF.